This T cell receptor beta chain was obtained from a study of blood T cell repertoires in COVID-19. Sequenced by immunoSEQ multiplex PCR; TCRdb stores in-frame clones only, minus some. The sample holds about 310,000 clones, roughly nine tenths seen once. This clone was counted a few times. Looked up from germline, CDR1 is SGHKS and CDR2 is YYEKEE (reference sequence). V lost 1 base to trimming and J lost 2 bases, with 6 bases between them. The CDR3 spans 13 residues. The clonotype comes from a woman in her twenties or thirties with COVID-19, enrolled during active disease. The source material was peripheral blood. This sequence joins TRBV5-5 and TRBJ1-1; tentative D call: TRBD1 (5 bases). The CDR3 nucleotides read TGTGCCAGCAGCTTGAGGGGAAACACTGAAGCTTTCTTT. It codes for CASSLRGNTEAFF.